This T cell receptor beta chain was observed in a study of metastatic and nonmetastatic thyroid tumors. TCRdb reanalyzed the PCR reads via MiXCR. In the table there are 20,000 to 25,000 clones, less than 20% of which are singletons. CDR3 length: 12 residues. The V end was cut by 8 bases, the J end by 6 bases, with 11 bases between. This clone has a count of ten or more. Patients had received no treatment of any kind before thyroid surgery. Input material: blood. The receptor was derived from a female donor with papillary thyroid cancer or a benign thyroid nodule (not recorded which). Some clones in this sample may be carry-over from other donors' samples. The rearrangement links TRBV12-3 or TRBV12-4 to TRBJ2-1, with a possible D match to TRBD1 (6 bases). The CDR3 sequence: CASSYRANEQFF. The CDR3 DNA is TGTGCCAGCTCCTACAGGGCCAATGAGCAGTTCTTC.